What follows are 4 T cell receptor beta chains derived from one specimen sequenced in a study of cytomegalovirus exposure and HLA in healthy donors. The data were produced by immunoSEQ multiplex PCR, yet TCRdb's version contains in-frame clones alone and is incomplete. The sample includes tens of thousands of clones, approximately 93% of them seen just once. The sequenced sample consisted of PBMCs. The receptors were sampled from a woman in her 30s in good health and CMV-seronegative.

The genes are TRBV5-1 and TRBJ2-3; 13 bases are shared with TRBD2. CDR3 length: 17 residues. With V trimmed by 3 bases and J by 6 bases, 10 bases remained unmatched. The germline V gene has CDR1 SGHRS and CDR2 YFSETQ. In DNA form, the CDR3 reads TGCGCCAGCAGCTCCGACGGACTAGCGGGAGCACGGGATACGCAGTATTTT. This sequence encodes CASSSDGLAGARDTQYF.

The sample holds one count of this clone. The chain is built from TRBV19 and TRBJ2-7; 14 bases line up with TRBD2. Germline V gives CDR1 LNHDA, CDR2 SQIVND (reference sequence). CDR3 length: 17 amino acids. V lost 5 bases and J lost 5; bases outside the gene matches: 11. The CDR3 reads CASSGDYGTSGRNEQYF. The CDR3 DNA follows: TGTGCCAGTAGTGGGGACTACGGGACTAGCGGGAGAAACGAGCAGTACTTC. Full variable domain (rest looked up from reference TRBV19 and TRBJ2-7): DGGITQSPKYLFRKEGQNVTLSCEQNLNHDAMYWYRQDPGQGLRLIYYSQIVNDFQKGDIAEGYSVSREKKESFPLTVTSAQKNPTAFYLCASSGDYGTSGRNEQYFGPGTRLTVT.

The count of this clone is one. The CDR3 DNA reads as TGTGCCAGCAGCTTAGCGTTTGGAGAAGCCAAAAACATTCAGTACTTC. Translated, it gives CASSLAFGEAKNIQYF. This rearrangement joins TRBV7-9 to TRBJ2-4; no firm D call. With 0 bases removed from V and 0 bases from J, the gap between germline ends came to 9 bases. The CDR3 totals 16 residues. Per the germline V gene, CDR1 is SEHNR and CDR2 is FQNEAQ (reference sequence).

This chain links TRBV7-8 with TRBJ1-1, with D maybe TRBD1 (6 bases). Trimming took 5 bases from V and 4 from J, leaving 29 bases between them. Germline V gene lookup returns CDR1 SGHVS and CDR2 FQNEAQ. The CDR3 loop spans 19 amino acids. The CDR3 coding sequence is TGTGCCAGCAGCCCTCGACAGGAAACAACTCTAAGACGGTCCACTGAAGCTTTCTTT. Encoded protein: CASSPRQETTLRRSTEAFF.